The rows below give T cell receptor beta chains drawn from one sample of a study of vaccination and CD4 T cells after COVID-19. The antigens of these receptors remain unknown. TCRdb re-analysed the PCR reads in MiXCR, keeping a single row per CDR3 protein. This sample carries approximately 10,000 distinct CDR3 sequences, 59% of them seen once, and the ten largest clones take about an eighth. The sample taken for sequencing was CD4+ T cells from blood, cultured in vitro. Every receptor here comes from a human donor who had recovered from COVID-19. Each CDR3 is given with its conserved first and last residue. The order of the fields is D gene, J gene, clone size, V gene, CDR3 DNA, CDR3 protein. A D gene is named only where the DNA matches it firmly. The size of a clone is reported for some rows only, either as once, few or many, or as a class for expanded clones.

- | TRBJ2-3 | - | TRBV19 | TGTGCCAGTAGTATACAGGGGACGGGCACAGATACGCAGTATTTT | CASSIQGTGTDTQYF
- | TRBJ1-1 | - | TRBV27 | TGTGCCAGCAGTTTCGGATGGGCAGGGGAGAACACTGAAGCTTTCTTT | CASSFGWAGENTEAFF
TRBD2 | TRBJ2-2 | - | TRBV20-1 | TGCAGTGCTAGACTAGCGGGAGACACCGGGGAGCTGTTTTTT | CSARLAGDTGELFF
- | TRBJ2-2 | - | TRBV7-2 | TGTGCCAGCAGCTCTCGGGCGGGGGCAGGCACCGGGGAGCTGTTTTTT | CASSSRAGAGTGELFF
TRBD2 | TRBJ2-5 | - | TRBV20-1 | TGCAGTGCTGACCGAATCAATAGCGGGAGAAGTGAAGAGACCCAGTACTTC | CSADRINSGRSEETQYF
TRBD1 | TRBJ1-5 | - | TRBV20-1 | TGCAGTGCTAGTGTCAGGGGGCGACGGAGCAATCAGCCCCAGCATTTT | CSASVRGRRSNQPQHF
TRBD2 | TRBJ2-7 | few | TRBV6-2/TRBV6-3 | TGTGCCAGCAGCGCGGGACTAGCGCGTCCCTACGAGCAGTACTTC | CASSAGLARPYEQYF
TRBD1 | TRBJ1-2 | few | TRBV10-3 | TGTGCCATCAGTGAACCCAACAGGGGAGGCTACACCTTC | CAISEPNRGGYTF
- | TRBJ2-3 | large | TRBV10-1 | TGCGCCAGCAGCCAAATGGCAGGCGCGGATACGCAGTATTTT | CASSQMAGADTQYF
- | TRBJ2-5 | - | TRBV2 | TGTGCCAGCGGGACGCAAGAGACCCAGTACTTC | CASGTQETQYF
TRBD1 | TRBJ1-5 | - | TRBV27 | TGTGCCAGCAGGAAAGGGGGCCTCGGGAATCAGCCCCAGCATTTT | CASRKGGLGNQPQHF
- | TRBJ2-5 | few | TRBV20-1 | TGCAGTGCCGGAAGGACAGCTCCCCAAGAGACCCAGTACTTC | CSAGRTAPQETQYF
- | TRBJ1-5 | - | TRBV7-2 | TGTGCCAGCAGCTTAACACCAGATCAGCCCCAGCATTTT | CASSLTPDQPQHF
TRBD1 | TRBJ1-2 | - | TRBV28 | TGTGCCACCCAGGTACCGACAGGGGTTTTTTACGGCTACACCTTC | CATQVPTGVFYGYTF
- | TRBJ1-1 | - | TRBV5-1 | TGCGCCAGCACCTCACAGGGTACTGAAGCTTTCTTT | CASTSQGTEAFF
- | TRBJ1-3 | few | TRBV15 | TGTGCCACCAGCAGAGATCGTGGCCGGGAAGGAAACACCATATATTTT | CATSRDRGREGNTIYF
TRBD2 | TRBJ2-7 | - | TRBV7-3 | TGTGCCAGCAGCTCAAGCGGGGGGAGCTCCTACGAGCAGTACTTC | CASSSSGGSSYEQYF
- | TRBJ1-5 | - | TRBV6-2/TRBV6-3 | TGTGCCAGCAGTTCTACGAGGGTGCTGGATCAGCCCCAGCATTTT | CASSSTRVLDQPQHF
- | TRBJ2-3 | few | TRBV20-1 | TGCAGTGCTATCCTGACTAGTCGTGGCACAGATACGCAGTATTTT | CSAILTSRGTDTQYF
- | TRBJ1-2 | few | TRBV20-1 | TGCAGTGCCTCGGGTCCGGGGTCGTATGGCTACACCTTC | CSASGPGSYGYTF
- | TRBJ2-5 | few | TRBV10-3 | TGTGCCATCAGACGGGACGGCTTCCAAGAGACCCAGTACTTC | CAIRRDGFQETQYF
- | TRBJ2-3 | - | TRBV4-1 | TGCGCCAGCAGCCACCCGTTGGATACGCAGTATTTT | CASSHPLDTQYF
- | TRBJ1-2 | once | TRBV5-1 | TGCGCCAGCAGCTTGGGTTATGAGGGGGATGGCTACACCTTC | CASSLGYEGDGYTF
TRBD1 | TRBJ2-1 | - | TRBV27 | TGTGCCAGCACCGGGGACAGGAGTACCTACAATGAGCAGTTCTTC | CASTGDRSTYNEQFF
TRBD1 | TRBJ1-6 | - | TRBV5-6 | TGTGCCAGCAGCGAGACAGGGTTTGATTCACCCCTCCACTTT | CASSETGFDSPLHF
- | TRBJ2-7 | once | TRBV6-5 | TGTGCCAGCAGTTACTCTGGGGGCTCCTACGAGCAGTACTTC | CASSYSGGSYEQYF
- | TRBJ2-5 | - | TRBV6-2/TRBV6-3 | TGTGCCAGCAGCGACAGGATGCAAGAGACCCAGTACTTC | CASSDRMQETQYF